The T cell receptor (beta chain) under discussion was sequenced for a study of T-cell reconstitution after alpha-beta-depleted transplantation in children. Trimming took 4 bases from V and 7 from J, leaving 8 bases between them. CDR3 length: 12 residues. CDR1 and CDR2 (germline): LGHDT, YNNKEL (reference sequence). Unique molecular identifiers were used to barcode this TCRbeta library. MiXCR, applied by TCRdb to the PCR reads, yields one record per CDR3 protein. There are 400,000 to 500,000 distinct CDR3 sequences in the sample; approximately 11% occur only once, and roughly 6% lies in the top ten. The chain carries TRBV3-1 and TRBJ2-1; D unclear. The specimen was PBMCs from the stem cell graft donor, collected from the stem cell graft. This receptor was taken from a human donor who donated a stem cell graft to a child with acute myeloid leukemia. As DNA, the CDR3 is TGTGCCAGCAGCCGTGACTGGAATGAGCAGTTCTTC. It specifies CASSRDWNEQFF.